These 6 T cell receptor beta chains share one sample of origin, sequenced in a study of T-cell memory formation after mild COVID-19. TCRdb recomputed calls from the 5' RACE reads with MiXCR, one row per CDR3 protein. The sample includes about 560,000 distinct CDR3 sequences, 18% seen only once; the top ten take around 11%. Sequenced material: PBMCs or a T cell subset sorted from them (not recorded which). The receptors originated from an adult woman who had mild COVID-19 (a few samples of this study predate the infection). Cell type and time point are not known.

This chain links TRBV7-3 with TRBJ2-7; TRBD1 matches 9 bases. Germline trimming cut 6 bases from V and 3 bases from J; bases unmatched to any gene: 9. This CDR3 comprises 15 residues. CDR1 and CDR2 (germline): SGHTA, FQGTGA. In DNA form, the CDR3 reads TGTGCCAGCAGTCTCTCACCGGGACAGGGCTACGAGCAGTACTTC. Protein: CASSLSPGQGYEQYF.

The chain employs TRBV7-2 and TRBJ2-1, with 8 nucleotides matching TRBD1. The J segment lost 6 bases and the V segment lost 7 bases, leaving 11 bases of the junction unmatched. Germline values: CDR1 SGHTA, CDR2 FQGNSA. This CDR3 region has 15 residues. The chain's CDR3 is CASIHRQGAGNEQFF. DNA of the CDR3: TGTGCCAGCATCCATCGGCAGGGGGCTGGCAATGAGCAGTTCTTC.

This clonotype has just a few counts. The V and J genes are TRBV4-1 and TRBJ2-7, with D possibly being TRBD1 or TRBD2 (6 bases each). CDR1 MGHRA and CDR2 YSYEKL come from the germline V gene. The CDR3 totals 16 residues. V lost 4 bases and J 4 bases, leaving 20 bases between the germline ends. CDR3 DNA sequence: TGCGCCAGCAGCCTTGGGGACGGGGGCCCAGGGTACGAGCAGTACTTC. It translates to CASSLGDGGPGYEQYF.

This clonotype was found many times. The rearrangement joins TRBV2 to TRBJ2-5; 15 bases line up with TRBD2. CDR3 size: 16 residues. Germline CDR1 is SNHLY and CDR2 is FYNNEI. V trimming: 8 bases; J trimming: 3 bases; junction bases outside the gene matches: 7. The CDR3 DNA sequence: TGTGCCAGCTTGCGGACTAGCGGGAGGGCCGAAGAGACCCAGTACTTC. This translates into CASLRTSGRAEETQYF.

This clonotype turned up a few times. The genes are TRBV12-3 or TRBV12-4 and TRBJ2-1, with D possibly called TRBD1 or TRBD2 (6 bases each). V lost 7 bases and J lost 8, with 21 bases in between. The CDR3 is made up of 15 amino acids. The CDR3 coding sequence is TGTGCCAGCACCCCCCGCGGAGGGGGTCTCGATGAGCAGTTCTTC. This sequence encodes CASTPRGGGLDEQFF.

The CDR3 bases are TGTGCCAGCAGCGCCCCCCCCGGACAGGGGGCCTACGAGCAGTACTTC. Encoded protein: CASSAPPGQGAYEQYF. The V and J genes are TRBV7-9 and TRBJ2-7; 10 bases align to TRBD1. Looked up from germline, CDR1 is SEHNR and CDR2 is FQNEAQ (reference sequence). The CDR3 consists of 16 residues. With V trimmed by 5 bases and J by 2 bases, 9 bases remained unmatched.